These 10 T cell receptor beta chains came from one sample sequenced in a study of blood T cell repertoires in COVID-19 (dated by TCRdb to 2019 to 2021). Library construction relied on the immunoSEQ multiplex PCR assay. TCRdb took this table from immuneACCESS and kept in-frame rearrangements with V and J called. Such tables lack part of the clones; where checked against another copy, unresolved V genes explain under half of the gap, and the rest is unexplained. The sample data list some 340,000 clones, and approximately 90% of these were observed just once. Of the sample, roughly 3.9% is held by the ten largest clones. Sequenced input: PBMCs or T cells enriched from blood (not recorded which). The receptors here all came from a woman aged 25 to 39 who had been exposed to COVID-19.

The V call is TRBV7-8, the J call TRBJ1-2; a possible D gene is TRBD1 (5 bases). The CDR3 has 15 amino acids. Germline V lookup: CDR1 SGHVS, CDR2 FQNEAQ. Trimming stripped 1 base from V and 6 bases from J, with 15 bases between. CDR3 nucleotide sequence: TGTGCCAGCAGCTTAGGAGGCCGGGGACTAAATGGCTACACCTTC. Translation gives CASSLGGRGLNGYTF.

This chain connects TRBV12-3 or TRBV12-4 to TRBJ1-2; perhaps TRBD1 as D (6 bases). The CDR3 is 12 residues long. V was shortened by 4 bases and J by 5 bases, with 8 bases between the two germline ends. DNA for the CDR3: TGTGCCAGCAGTTCGGACAGATATGGCTACACCTTC. Residues: CASSSDRYGYTF.

This chain links TRBV29-1 with TRBJ1-2; perhaps TRBD1 as D (5 bases). Trimming pared 2 bases from V and 8 bases from J, leaving 15 bases between. The CDR3 runs to 13 residues. The germline V gene encodes CDR1 SQVTM and CDR2 ANQGSEA. The CDR3 is CSVESSLSGGYTF. As DNA, the CDR3 is TGCAGCGTTGAATCCTCCTTATCAGGGGGCTACACCTTC.

The V gene is TRBV10-3, the J gene TRBJ1-2; possible D gene TRBD1, 5 bases. Deletions cut 6 bases from V and 3 bases from J, with 11 bases between. This CDR3 contains 13 residues. The germline CDR1 and CDR2 sequences are ENHRY and SYGVKD. The CDR3 here is CAIRDTHYYGYTF. The CDR3 DNA reads as TGTGCCATCAGGGACACCCACTACTATGGCTACACCTTC.

This rearrangement joins TRBV27 to TRBJ1-1, with TRBD1 matching 8 bases. With 2 bases clipped from V and 8 bases from J, the junction kept 1 base outside the gene matches. There are 12 residues in the CDR3. Germline CDR1 reads MNHEY; CDR2 reads SMNVEV (reference sequence). The CDR3 sequence is CASSLNRGEAFF. As DNA, the CDR3 is TGTGCCAGCAGTTTAAACAGGGGGGAAGCTTTCTTT.

This chain connects TRBV3-1 (or the pseudogene TRBV3-2) to TRBJ2-4; weak D call: TRBD1 (5 bases). V was clipped by 2 bases and J by 1 base, with 15 bases between them. This CDR3 comprises 17 residues. Germline lookup yields CDR1 LGHDT and CDR2 YNNKEL (reference sequence). CDR3 sequence (DNA): TGTGCCAGCAGCCAACTGTTTGGGAAGGGGGCCAAAAACATTCAGTACTTC. Residues: CASSQLFGKGAKNIQYF.

V is TRBV13 and J is TRBJ2-5; D possibly corresponds to TRBD1 (6 bases). Between the trimmed V and J ends, which lost 4 bases and 1 base, there was a span of 22 bases. CDR1 PRHDT and CDR2 FYEKMQ come from the germline V gene (reference sequence). This CDR3 comprises 18 residues. CDR3 coding DNA: TGTGCCAGCAGCTCTACCCTAGACTCGACAGGACCCCAAGAGACCCAGTACTTC. Amino acid sequence: CASSSTLDSTGPQETQYF.

This clone was seen more than once but under ten times. The DNA for the CDR3 is TGCGCCAGCAGCTTGGATCCGGGGTCCTACGAGCAGTACTTC. It translates to CASSLDPGSYEQYF. This chain connects TRBV5-1 to TRBJ2-7, with TRBD2 as a possible D gene (5 bases). With 0 bases removed from V and 1 base from J, the gap between germline ends came to 8 bases. Per germline, CDR1 SGHRS and CDR2 YFSETQ. There are 14 residues in the CDR3.

This sequence joins TRBV16 and TRBJ1-2; 9 nucleotides agree with TRBD1. Unmatched junction bases numbered 4, after V lost 6 bases and J lost 8 bases. CDR1 and CDR2 (germline): KGHSY, FQNENV. The CDR3 contains 12 residues. CDR3 in DNA: TGTGCCAGCAGTAACAGGGGGCCCGGCTACACCTTC. This encodes CASSNRGPGYTF.

This rearrangement joins TRBV3-1 (or the pseudogene TRBV3-2) to TRBJ2-5; D is perhaps TRBD2 (7 bases). The CDR3 has 17 amino acids. Trimming cost V 0 bases and J 6 bases, with 20 bases left between them. Germline lookup yields CDR1 LGHDT and CDR2 YNNKEL (reference sequence). In DNA form, the CDR3 reads TGTGCCAGCAGCCAAGACAGTGGGGGGGCGTATCTTAAGACCCAGTACTTC. Translated, it gives CASSQDSGGAYLKTQYF.